This T cell receptor beta chain was sequenced in a study of blood T cell repertoires in COVID-19. Study in general: Sources were T cells, B-cell-depleted T cells, or PBMCs; the material itself was cDNA or gDNA.

The ends lost 5 bases at V and 2 bases at J; junction bases unmatched: 7. This CDR3 region has 15 residues. The germline CDR1 and CDR2 sequences are KGHSH and LQKENI. As handled by the study authors: Estimated nucleated cell counts came from reference gene primer amplification. Sequencing was performed with immunoSEQ multiplex PCR; in TCRdb, only in-frame clones are kept and a portion is missing. The D gene and trimming were derived from the DNA, and the V and J assignments and clone size from that table. The table records 300,000 or so clones, approximately 91% of them present only once. A word on this clone: Within the sample, other DNA sequences also encode this same CDR3.

V gene TRBV18 combines with J gene TRBJ1-1; 8 nucleotides match TRBD1. The TCR sequence derives from a young woman with COVID-19, enrolled during active disease. Sequences were obtained from peripheral blood. The CDR3 is CASSRNGQGNTEAFF. The CDR3 DNA reads as TGTGCCAGCTCAAGAAACGGACAGGGTAACACTGAAGCTTTCTTT.